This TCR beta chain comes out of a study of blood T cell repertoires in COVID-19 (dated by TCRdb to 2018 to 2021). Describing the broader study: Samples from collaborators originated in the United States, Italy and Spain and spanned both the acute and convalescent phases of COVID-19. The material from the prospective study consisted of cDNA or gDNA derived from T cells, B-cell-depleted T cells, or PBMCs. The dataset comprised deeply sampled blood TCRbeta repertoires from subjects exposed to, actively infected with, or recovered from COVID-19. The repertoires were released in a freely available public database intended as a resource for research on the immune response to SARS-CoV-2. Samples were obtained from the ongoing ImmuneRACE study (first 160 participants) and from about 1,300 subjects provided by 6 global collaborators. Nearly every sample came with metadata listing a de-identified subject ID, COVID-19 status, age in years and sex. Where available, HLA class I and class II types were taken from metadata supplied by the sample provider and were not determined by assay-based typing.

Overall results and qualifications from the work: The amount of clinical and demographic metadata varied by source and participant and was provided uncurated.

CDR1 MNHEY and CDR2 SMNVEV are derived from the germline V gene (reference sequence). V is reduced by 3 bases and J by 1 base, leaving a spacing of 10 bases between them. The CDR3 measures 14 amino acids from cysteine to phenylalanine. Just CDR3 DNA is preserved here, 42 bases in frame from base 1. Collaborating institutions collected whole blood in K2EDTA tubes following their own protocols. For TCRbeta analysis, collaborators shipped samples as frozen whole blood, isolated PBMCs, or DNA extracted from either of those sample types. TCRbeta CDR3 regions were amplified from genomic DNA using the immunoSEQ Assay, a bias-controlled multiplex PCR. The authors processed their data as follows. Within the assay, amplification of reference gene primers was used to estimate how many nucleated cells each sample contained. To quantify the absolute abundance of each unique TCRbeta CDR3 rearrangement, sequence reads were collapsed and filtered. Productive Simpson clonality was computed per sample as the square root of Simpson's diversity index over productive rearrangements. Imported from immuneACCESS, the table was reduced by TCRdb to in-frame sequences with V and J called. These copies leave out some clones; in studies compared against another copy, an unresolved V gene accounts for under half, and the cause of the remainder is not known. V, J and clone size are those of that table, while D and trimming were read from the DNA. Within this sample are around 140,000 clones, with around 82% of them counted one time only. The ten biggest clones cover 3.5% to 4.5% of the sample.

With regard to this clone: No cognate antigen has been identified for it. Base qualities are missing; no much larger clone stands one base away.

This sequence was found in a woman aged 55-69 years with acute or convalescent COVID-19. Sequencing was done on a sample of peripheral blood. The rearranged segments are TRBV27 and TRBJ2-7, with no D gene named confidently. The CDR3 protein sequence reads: CASSLVRTSYEQYF. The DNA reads TGTGCCAGCAGTTTGGTACGAACTTCCTACGAGCAGTACTTC.